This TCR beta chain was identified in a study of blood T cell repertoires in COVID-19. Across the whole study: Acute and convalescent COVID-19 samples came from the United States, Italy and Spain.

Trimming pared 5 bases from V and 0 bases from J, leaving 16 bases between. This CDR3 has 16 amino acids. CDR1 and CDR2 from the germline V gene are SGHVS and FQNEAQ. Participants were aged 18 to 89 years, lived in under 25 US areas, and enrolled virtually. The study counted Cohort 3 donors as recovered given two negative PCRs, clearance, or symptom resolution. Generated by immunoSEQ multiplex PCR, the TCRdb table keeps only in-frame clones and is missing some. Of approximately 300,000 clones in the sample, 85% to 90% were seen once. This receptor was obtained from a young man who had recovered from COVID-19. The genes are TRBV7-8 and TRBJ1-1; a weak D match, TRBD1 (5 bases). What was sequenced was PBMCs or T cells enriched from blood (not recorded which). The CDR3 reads CASSPREGWVNTEAFF. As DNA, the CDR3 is TGTGCCAGCAGCCCCCGGGAGGGGTGGGTGAACACTGAAGCTTTCTTT.